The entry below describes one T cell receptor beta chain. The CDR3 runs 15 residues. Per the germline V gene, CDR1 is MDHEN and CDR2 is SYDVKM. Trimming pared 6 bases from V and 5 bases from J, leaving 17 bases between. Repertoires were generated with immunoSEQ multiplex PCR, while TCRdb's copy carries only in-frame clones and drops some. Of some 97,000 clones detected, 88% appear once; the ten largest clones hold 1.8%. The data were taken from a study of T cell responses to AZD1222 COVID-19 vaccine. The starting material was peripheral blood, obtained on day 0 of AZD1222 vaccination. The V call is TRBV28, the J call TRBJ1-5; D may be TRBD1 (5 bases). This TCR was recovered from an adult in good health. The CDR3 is CASSYTGTWDQPQHF. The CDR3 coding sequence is TGTGCCAGCAGCTATACCGGGACCTGGGATCAGCCCCAGCATTTT.